The sequence of this T cell receptor beta chain was determined in a study of memory CD4+ T cells and cytomegalovirus serostatus. Single viable CD3+CD4+CD8-CD45RO+ cells were sorted as the memory CD4+ T cells. Data came from immunoSEQ multiplex PCR; TCRdb stores just in-frame clones and leaves some out. The top ten clones hold around 0.67% of a sample with about 50,000 clones, roughly three quarters of them seen once. Sequenced: memory CD4+ T cells from blood. This sequence originates from an adult in good health and CMV-seronegative.

CDR3 bases: TGTGCCACCAGCAGAGTTCCTGCGGCAGAGCAGTACTTC. Protein: CATSRVPAAEQYF. The chain recombines TRBV15 with TRBJ2-7; no clear D. Germline V CDR1 and CDR2: LNHNV, YYDKDF (reference sequence). The length of the CDR3 is 13 residues. V lost 1 base and J 7 bases, leaving 11 bases between the germline ends. The full variable domain, completed using reference TRBV15 and TRBJ2-7, is DAMVIQNPRYQVTQFGKPVTLSCSQTLNHNVMYWYQQKSSQAPKLLFHYYDKDFNNEADTPDNFQSRRPNTSFCFLDIRSPGLGDTAMYLCATSRVPAAEQYFGPGTRLTVT.